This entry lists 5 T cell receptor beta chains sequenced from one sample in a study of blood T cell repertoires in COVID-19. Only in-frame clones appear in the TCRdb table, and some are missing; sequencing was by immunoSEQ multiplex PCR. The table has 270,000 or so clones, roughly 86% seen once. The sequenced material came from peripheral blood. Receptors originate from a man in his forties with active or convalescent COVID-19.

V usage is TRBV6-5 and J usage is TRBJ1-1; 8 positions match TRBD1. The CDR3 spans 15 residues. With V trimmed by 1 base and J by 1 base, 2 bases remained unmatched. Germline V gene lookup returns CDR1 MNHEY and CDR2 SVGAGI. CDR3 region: CASSYWTGKNTEAFF. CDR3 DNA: TGTGCCAGCAGTTACTGGACAGGGAAGAACACTGAAGCTTTCTTT.

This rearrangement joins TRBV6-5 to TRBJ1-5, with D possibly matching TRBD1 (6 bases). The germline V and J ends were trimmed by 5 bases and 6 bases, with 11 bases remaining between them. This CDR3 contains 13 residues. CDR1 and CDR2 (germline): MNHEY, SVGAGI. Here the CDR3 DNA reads TGTGCCAGCAGTCAGGGGAGGGCTCAGCCCCAGCATTTT. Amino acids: CASSQGRAQPQHF.

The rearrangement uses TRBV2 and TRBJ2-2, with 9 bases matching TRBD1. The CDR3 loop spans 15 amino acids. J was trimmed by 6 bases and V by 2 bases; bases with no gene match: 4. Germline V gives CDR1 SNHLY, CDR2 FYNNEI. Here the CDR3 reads CASSELGTGSGELFF. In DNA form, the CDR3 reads TGTGCCAGCAGTGAATTGGGGACAGGGTCCGGGGAGCTGTTTTTT.

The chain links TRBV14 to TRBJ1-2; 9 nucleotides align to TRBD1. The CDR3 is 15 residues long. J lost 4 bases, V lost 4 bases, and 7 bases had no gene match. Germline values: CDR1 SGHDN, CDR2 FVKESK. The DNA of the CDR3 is TGTGCCAGCAGCCGGGACAGGGATCCCCTCTATGGCTACACCTTC. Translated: CASSRDRDPLYGYTF.

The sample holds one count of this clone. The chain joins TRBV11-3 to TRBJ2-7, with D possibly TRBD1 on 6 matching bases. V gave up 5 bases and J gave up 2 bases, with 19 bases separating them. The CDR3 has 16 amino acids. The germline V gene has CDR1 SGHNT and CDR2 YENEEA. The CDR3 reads CASSPGETGLPYEQYF. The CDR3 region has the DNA TGTGCCAGCAGCCCCGGGGAGACAGGACTGCCCTACGAGCAGTACTTC. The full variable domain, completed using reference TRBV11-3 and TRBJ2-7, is EAGVVQSPRYKIIEKKQPVAFWCNPISGHNTLYWYLQNLGQGPELLIRYENEEAVDDSQLPKDRFSAERLKGVDSTLKIQPAELGDSAVYLCASSPGETGLPYEQYFGPGTRLTVT.